The rows below give T cell receptor beta chains drawn from one sample of a study of blood T cell repertoires in COVID-19. Data came from immunoSEQ multiplex PCR; TCRdb stores just in-frame clones and leaves some out. The sample contains some 30,000 clones, about 88% of which appear only once. The specimen was peripheral blood. Receptor source: a man in his 70s with active or convalescent COVID-19. Both conserved end residues are part of each CDR3. D genes are given only for firm matches. Some rows have no size entry. The others give once, few or many, or a class for an expanded clone.

J	V	D	size	CDR3	DNA
TRBJ2-5	TRBV5-1	.	.	CASSQQETQYF	TGCGCCAGCAGCCAACAAGAGACCCAGTACTTC
TRBJ2-3	TRBV5-4	TRBD1	.	CASSPPGQLFSRF	TGTGCCAGCAGCCCACCGGGACAGCTTTTCTCCCGGTTT
TRBJ2-5	TRBV15	TRBD2	once	CATSSGLAGQETQYF	TGTGCCACCAGCAGCGGACTAGCGGGACAAGAGACCCAGTACTTC
TRBJ1-1	TRBV12-3/TRBV12-4	.	.	CASREQGNTEAFF	TGTGCCAGCAGGGAACAGGGAAACACTGAAGCTTTCTTT
TRBJ1-1	TRBV27	TRBD1	.	CASRALTGTGENTEAFF	TGTGCCAGCAGAGCTCTAACCGGGACAGGGGAAAACACTGAAGCTTTCTTT
TRBJ2-1	TRBV20-1	.	.	CKGGLGNEQFF	TGCAAGGGGGGGTTAGGGAATGAGCAGTTCTTC
TRBJ1-5	TRBV5-5	TRBD1	.	CASSSQPRQGGQPQHF	TGTGCCAGCAGCTCCCAACCCCGACAGGGCGGTCAGCCCCAGCATTTT
TRBJ1-2	TRBV3-1/TRBV3-2	.	.	CASSQGTRGNYGYTF	TGTGCCAGCAGCCAAGGCACACGAGGAAACTATGGCTACACCTTC
TRBJ2-2	TRBV7-3	.	.	CASQRVANTGELFF	TGTGCCAGCCAACGGGTGGCGAACACCGGGGAGCTGTTTTTT
TRBJ1-2	TRBV30	TRBD1	once	CAWGRDRGYTF	TGTGCCTGGGGCCGGGACAGGGGCTACACCTTC
TRBJ2-5	TRBV7-9	TRBD1	.	CASSVSRGQGARETQYF	TGTGCCAGCAGCGTCAGCCGTGGACAGGGGGCGCGAGAGACCCAGTACTTC
TRBJ2-1	TRBV3-1/TRBV3-2	.	.	CASSQDDSEQFF	TGTGCCAGCAGCCAAGATGATAGTGAGCAGTTCTTC
TRBJ2-1	TRBV7-2	TRBD1	.	CASKQGGRNEQFF	TGTGCCAGCAAACAGGGGGGCCGGAATGAGCAGTTCTTC
TRBJ2-3	TRBV11-2	.	.	CASSLDRSSTDTQYF	TGTGCCAGCAGCCTAGACAGGTCTTCCACAGATACGCAGTATTTT
TRBJ1-5	TRBV16	.	.	CASSQGYSGQPQHF	TGTGCCAGCAGCCAAGGGTATTCAGGTCAGCCCCAGCATTTT
TRBJ2-1	TRBV7-6	TRBD2	.	CASSRTGGWNNEQFF	TGTGCCAGCAGCCGTACGGGGGGTTGGAACAATGAGCAGTTCTTC
TRBJ2-7	TRBV28	.	once	CASSLLGPGEQYF	TGTGCCAGCAGTTTATTAGGCCCCGGGGAGCAGTACTTC
TRBJ1-2	TRBV3-1/TRBV3-2	.	.	CASSPRTAANYGYTF	TGTGCCAGCAGCCCCCGGACAGCAGCTAACTATGGCTACACCTTC
TRBJ2-1	TRBV11-3	.	.	CASSNQGYEQFF	TGTGCCAGCAGCAACCAGGGGTATGAGCAGTTCTTC
TRBJ2-2	TRBV27	TRBD1	.	CASSSPGMQGATGELFF	TGTGCCAGCAGTTCACCCGGGATGCAGGGGGCCACCGGGGAGCTGTTTTTT
TRBJ1-5	TRBV7-8	TRBD1	.	CASSLAETGNQPQHF	TGTGCCAGCAGCTTAGCGGAGACAGGGAATCAGCCCCAGCATTTT
TRBJ1-1	TRBV20-1	TRBD1	few	CSARGQGEAFF	TGCAGTGCTAGAGGACAGGGGGAAGCTTTCTTT
TRBJ1-2	TRBV27	.	few	CASSLNPGSSYIYGYTF	TGTGCCAGCAGTCTCAACCCCGGGTCCTCCTACATCTATGGCTACACCTTC
TRBJ1-4	TRBV9	TRBD1	.	CASSVGGQPNEKLFF	TGTGCCAGCAGCGTAGGGGGACAGCCTAATGAAAAACTGTTTTTT
TRBJ2-5	TRBV6-1	.	.	CASSEDTNPYF	TGTGCCAGCAGTGAAGACACCAATCCTTACTTC
TRBJ2-2	TRBV7-2	.	.	CASTSPGANTGELFF	TGTGCCAGCACCAGCCCAGGCGCGAACACCGGGGAGCTGTTTTTT
TRBJ1-2	TRBV12-5	.	.	CASARESYGYTF	TGTGCTAGTGCGCGGGAGAGCTATGGCTACACCTTC
TRBJ2-3	TRBV3-1/TRBV3-2	TRBD2	.	CASSSGRGPWTDTQYF	TGTGCCAGCTCCTCGGGGAGGGGCCCATGGACAGATACGCAGTATTTT
TRBJ1-2	TRBV9	TRBD1	.	CASSEGTDYGYTF	TGTGCCAGCAGCGAGGGGACAGACTATGGCTACACCTTC
TRBJ2-3	TRBV27	TRBD2	once	CASKMGLASTDTQYF	TGTGCCAGCAAAATGGGACTAGCATCTACAGATACGCAGTATTTT
TRBJ2-6	TRBV5-4	.	.	CATTRTGTNVLTF	TGTGCCACGACGAGAACAGGGACCAACGTCCTGACTTTC
TRBJ2-4	TRBV30	.	.	CAWSGRKNIQYF	TGTGCCTGGAGTGGGAGAAAAAACATTCAGTACTTC
TRBJ1-2	TRBV24-1	TRBD1	.	CATSGGQENGYTF	TGTGCCACCAGTGGGGGACAGGAGAATGGCTACACCTTC
TRBJ2-3	TRBV27	TRBD2	.	CASTNSGPGGLTDTQYF	TGTGCCAGCACCAATTCGGGACCGGGAGGTCTCACAGATACGCAGTATTTT
TRBJ2-3	TRBV18	TRBD2	.	CASSPSGRGTDTQYF	TGTGCCAGCTCACCAAGCGGGAGGGGCACAGATACGCAGTATTTT
TRBJ1-3	TRBV19	.	.	CASRTAGVLSGNTIYF	TGTGCCAGTAGAACAGCCGGGGTCCTCTCTGGAAACACCATATATTTT
TRBJ2-2	TRBV19	.	.	CASSTGTSTGELSF	TGTGCCAGTAGTACCGGGACATCCACCGGGGAGCTGTCTTTT
TRBJ1-6	TRBV3-1/TRBV3-2	TRBD1	.	CASSQDRWAGGASSPLHF	TGTGCCAGCAGCCAAGATCGGTGGGCAGGGGGCGCAAGTTCACCCCTCCACTTT
TRBJ1-5	TRBV19	.	.	CASRPDSYSNQPQHF	TGTGCCAGTAGGCCGGACTCCTATAGCAATCAGCCCCAGCATTTT
TRBJ2-1	TRBV9	.	.	CASSSTGLSYNEQFF	TGTGCCAGCAGCTCCACAGGGCTTTCCTACAATGAGCAGTTCTTC
TRBJ1-2	TRBV4-1	.	.	CASSQVVQVKGYTF	TGCGCCAGCAGCCAAGTGGTCCAGGTTAAGGGCTACACCTTC
TRBJ1-2	TRBV15	TRBD1	.	CATSETGTKVGYTF	TGTGCCACCAGCGAGACAGGGACAAAGGTTGGCTACACCTTC
TRBJ2-5	TRBV5-4	TRBD2	.	CASSAGGVEETQYF	TGTGCCAGCTCCGCCGGGGGGGTCGAAGAGACCCAGTACTTC
TRBJ1-3	TRBV7-9	.	.	CASSPEEVGNTIYF	TGTGCCAGCAGCCCAGAGGAGGTCGGAAACACCATATATTTT
TRBJ2-3	TRBV2	TRBD2	.	CASSEGGWRGNTDTQYF	TGTGCCAGCAGTGAAGGGGGTTGGCGGGGGAACACAGATACGCAGTATTTT